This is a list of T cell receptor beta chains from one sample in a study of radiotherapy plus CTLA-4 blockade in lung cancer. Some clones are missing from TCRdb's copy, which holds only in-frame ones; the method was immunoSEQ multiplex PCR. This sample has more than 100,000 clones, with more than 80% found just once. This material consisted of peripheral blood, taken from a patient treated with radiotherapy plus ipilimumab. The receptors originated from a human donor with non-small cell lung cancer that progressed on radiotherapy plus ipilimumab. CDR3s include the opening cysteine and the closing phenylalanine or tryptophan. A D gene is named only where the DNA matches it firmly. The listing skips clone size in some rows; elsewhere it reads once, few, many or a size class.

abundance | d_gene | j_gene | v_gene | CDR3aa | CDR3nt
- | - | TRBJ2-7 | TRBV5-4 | CASSFHQNYEQYF | TGTGCCAGCAGCTTTCACCAGAATTACGAGCAGTACTTC
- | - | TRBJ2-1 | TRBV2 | CASRSTGSNEQFF | TGTGCCAGCAGGTCCACAGGGTCCAATGAGCAGTTCTTC
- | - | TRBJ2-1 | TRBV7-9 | CASSLVLGDYNEQFF | TGTGCCAGCAGCTTAGTACTGGGGGACTACAATGAGCAGTTCTTC
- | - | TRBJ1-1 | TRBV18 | CASSPSGTQGGSGEAFF | TGTGCCAGCTCACCATCCGGGACCCAGGGAGGATCCGGCGAAGCTTTCTTT
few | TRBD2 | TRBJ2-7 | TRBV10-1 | CASSVAGGEQYF | TGCGCCAGCAGCGTAGCGGGAGGCGAGCAGTACTTC
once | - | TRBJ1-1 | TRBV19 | CASSRLGATEAFF | TGTGCCAGTAGTAGGCTGGGCGCCACTGAAGCTTTCTTT
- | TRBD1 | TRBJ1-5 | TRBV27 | CASSSHGGTGNQPQHF | TGTGCCAGCAGTTCCCACGGTGGGACAGGGAATCAGCCCCAGCATTTT
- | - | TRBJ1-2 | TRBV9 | CASSYGDTHGYTF | TGTGCCAGCTCCTACGGGGACACCCATGGCTACACCTTC
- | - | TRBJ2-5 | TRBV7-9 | CASSFQETQYF | TGTGCCAGCAGCTTTCAAGAGACCCAGTACTTC
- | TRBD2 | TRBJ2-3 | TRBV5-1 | CASSLRLREVTDTQYF | TGCGCCAGCAGCTTGCGCTTGCGGGAGGTTACAGATACGCAGTATTTT
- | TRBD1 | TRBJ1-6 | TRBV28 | CASSPGTGVSSPLHF | TGTGCCAGCAGTCCCGGGACAGGCGTTAGCTCACCCCTCCACTTT
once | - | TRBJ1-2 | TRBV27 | CASRPRGEDGYTF | TGTGCCAGCAGACCCCGGGGGGAGGATGGCTACACCTTC
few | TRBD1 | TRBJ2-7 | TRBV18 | CASSPTGVYYEQYF | TGTGCCAGCTCACCAACAGGGGTATACTACGAGCAGTACTTC
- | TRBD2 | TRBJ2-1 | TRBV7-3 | CASSLMGTSGDNEQFF | TGTGCCAGCAGCCTAATGGGGACTAGCGGGGACAATGAGCAGTTCTTC
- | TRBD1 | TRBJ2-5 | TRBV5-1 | CASSYGTGKGETQYF | TGCGCCAGCAGCTATGGGACAGGGAAGGGAGAGACCCAGTACTTC
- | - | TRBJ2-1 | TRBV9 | CASSAEGLLYNEQFF | TGTGCCAGCAGCGCCGAGGGTCTGCTGTACAATGAGCAGTTCTTC
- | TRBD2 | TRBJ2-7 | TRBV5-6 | CASSLGLAVNEQYF | TGTGCCAGCAGCTTGGGACTAGCGGTGAACGAGCAGTACTTC
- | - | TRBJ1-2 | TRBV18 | CASSPNNLPLDYGYTF | TGTGCCAGCTCACCGAACAACCTTCCCTTAGACTATGGCTACACCTTC
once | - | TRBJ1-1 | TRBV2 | CASSEALRGTEAFF | TGTGCCAGCAGTGAAGCGCTTAGGGGTACTGAAGCTTTCTTT
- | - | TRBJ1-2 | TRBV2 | CAGRKFGDSGYTF | TGTGCCGGCCGAAAATTCGGGGACTCTGGCTACACCTTC
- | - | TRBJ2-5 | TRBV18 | CASSPVGGEATQYF | TGTGCCAGCTCACCGGTCGGCGGGGAGGCGACCCAGTACTTC
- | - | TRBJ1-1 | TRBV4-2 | CASSRRAGNTEAFF | TGTGCCAGCAGCCGTAGGGCGGGGAACACTGAAGCTTTCTTT
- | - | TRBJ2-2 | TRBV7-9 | CASSPRGTPTGELFF | TGTGCCAGCAGCCCGCGTGGGACTCCCACCGGGGAGCTGTTTTTT
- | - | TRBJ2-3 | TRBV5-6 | CASSLTRKGTDTQYF | TGTGCCAGCAGCCTCACCAGGAAGGGCACAGATACGCAGTATTTT
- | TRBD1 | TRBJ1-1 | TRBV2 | CASHRGGYTEAFF | TGTGCCAGCCACAGGGGCGGGTACACTGAAGCTTTCTTT
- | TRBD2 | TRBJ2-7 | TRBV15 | CATSRGLAGGLSNEQYF | TGTGCCACCAGCAGAGGACTAGCAGGAGGACTCTCTAACGAGCAGTACTTC
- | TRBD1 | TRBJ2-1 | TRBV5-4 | CASSLDGTGSDEQFF | TGTGCCAGCAGCTTGGATGGGACAGGGAGCGATGAGCAGTTCTTC
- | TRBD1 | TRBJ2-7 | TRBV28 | CASTRDRVLIEQYF | TGTGCCAGCACCCGGGACAGGGTTTTGATCGAGCAGTACTTC
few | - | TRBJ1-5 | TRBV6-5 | CASSYGAGINQPQHF | TGTGCCAGCAGTTACGGGGCGGGGATCAATCAGCCCCAGCATTTT
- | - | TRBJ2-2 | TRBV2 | CASSITGTNTGELFF | TGTGCCAGCTCTATTACGGGCACGAACACCGGGGAGCTGTTTTTT
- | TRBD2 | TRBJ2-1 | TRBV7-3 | CASSTQPGLAGGQGNEQFF | TGTGCCAGCAGCACACAGCCCGGACTAGCGGGAGGGCAGGGCAATGAGCAGTTCTTC
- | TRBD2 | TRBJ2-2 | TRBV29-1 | CSVGAGADTGELFF | TGCAGCGTTGGAGCGGGGGCGGACACCGGGGAGCTGTTTTTT
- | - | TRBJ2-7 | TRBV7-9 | CASSPTGLTYEQYF | TGTGCCAGCAGCCCCACCGGGTTGACCTACGAGCAGTACTTC
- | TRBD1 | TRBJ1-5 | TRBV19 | CASSQSGGDWSQPQHF | TGTGCCAGTAGCCAATCAGGGGGCGATTGGTCTCAGCCCCAGCATTTT
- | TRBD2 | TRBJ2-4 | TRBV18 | CASSPATGLLKNIQYF | TGTGCCAGCTCACCCGCGACGGGACTACTAAAAAACATTCAGTACTTC
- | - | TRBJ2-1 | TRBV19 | CASSNTGLPPNEQFF | TGTGCCAGTAGTAATACGGGACTCCCCCCCAATGAGCAGTTCTTC
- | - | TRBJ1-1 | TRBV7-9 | CASSLAAGRSWTEAFF | TGTGCCAGCAGCTTAGCCGCCGGAAGGTCATGGACTGAAGCTTTCTTT
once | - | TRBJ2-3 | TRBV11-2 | CASSLGLATSTDTQYF | TGTGCCAGCAGCTTAGGCTTAGCAACTAGCACAGATACGCAGTATTTT
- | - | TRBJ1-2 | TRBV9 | CASSTRTSNYGYTF | TGTGCCAGCAGCACCCGGACAAGTAACTATGGCTACACCTTC
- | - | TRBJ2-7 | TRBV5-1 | CASSLELSSYEQYF | TGCGCCAGCAGCTTGGAGCTGAGCTCCTACGAGCAGTACTTC
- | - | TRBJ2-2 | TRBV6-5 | CASSWRGGELFF | TGTGCCAGCAGTTGGCGGGGCGGGGAGCTGTTTTTT
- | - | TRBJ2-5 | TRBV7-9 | CASSLVRGTQETQYF | TGTGCCAGCAGCTTAGTTCGGGGAACCCAAGAGACCCAGTACTTC
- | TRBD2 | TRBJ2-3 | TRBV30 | CAWRILAGVGDTQYF | TGTGCCTGGAGAATACTAGCGGGAGTTGGAGATACGCAGTATTTT
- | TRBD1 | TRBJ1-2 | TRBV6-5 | CASAQGAIEHGYTF | TGTGCCAGCGCACAGGGGGCCATCGAGCATGGCTACACCTTC
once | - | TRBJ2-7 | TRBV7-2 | CASSGGGTSTYEQYF | TGTGCCAGCAGCGGAGGCGGGACTTCTACCTACGAGCAGTACTTC
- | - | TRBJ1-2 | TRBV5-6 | CASSQPGRVGHGYTF | TGTGCCAGCAGCCAGCCCGGACGAGTGGGGCATGGCTACACCTTC
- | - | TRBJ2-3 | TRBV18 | CASSPRDADTQYF | TGTGCCAGCTCACCAAGGGACGCAGATACGCAGTATTTT
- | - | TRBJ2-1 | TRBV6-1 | CASSPPDRRKQFF | TGTGCCAGCAGTCCACCGGACCGGAGAAAGCAGTTCTTC
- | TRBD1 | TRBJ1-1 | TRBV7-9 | CASSPRQGEGYTEAFF | TGTGCCAGCAGCCCCCGACAGGGCGAGGGGTACACTGAAGCTTTCTTT
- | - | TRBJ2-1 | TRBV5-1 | CASSLVGGANNEQFF | TGCGCCAGCAGCTTGGTCGGGGGAGCAAACAACGAGCAGTTCTTC